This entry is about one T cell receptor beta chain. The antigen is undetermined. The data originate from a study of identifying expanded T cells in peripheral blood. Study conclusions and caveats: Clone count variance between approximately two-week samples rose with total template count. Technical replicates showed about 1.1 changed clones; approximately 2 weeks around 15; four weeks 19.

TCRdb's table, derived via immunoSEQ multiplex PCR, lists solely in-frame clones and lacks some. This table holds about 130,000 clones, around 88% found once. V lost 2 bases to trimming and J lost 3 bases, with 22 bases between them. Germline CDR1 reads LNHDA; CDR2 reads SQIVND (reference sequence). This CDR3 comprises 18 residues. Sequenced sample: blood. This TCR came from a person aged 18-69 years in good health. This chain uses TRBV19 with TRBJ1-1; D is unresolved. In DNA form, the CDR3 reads TGTGCCAGTAGTATATCCCCGTCGTGGCAGCCCCTATACACTGAAGCTTTCTTT. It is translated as CASSISPSWQPLYTEAFF. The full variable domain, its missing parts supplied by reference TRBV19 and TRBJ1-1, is DGGITQSPKYLFRKEGQNVTLSCEQNLNHDAMYWYRQDPGQGLRLIYYSQIVNDFQKGDIAEGYSVSREKKESFPLTVTSAQKNPTAFYLCASSISPSWQPLYTEAFFGQGTRLTVV.